The sequence of this T cell receptor (beta chain) was determined in a study of CD8+ T cells in alopecia areata. The CDR3 has 15 amino acids. Germline-derived CDR1 and CDR2 are SGHTA and FQGTGA. Germline trimming cut 5 bases from V and 3 bases from J; bases unmatched to any gene: 5. Treatment defined: oral pan-JAK inhibitor, 5-10 mg twice daily. This clone was picked up a small number of times. Reverse transcription of extracted RNA yielded cDNA, which provided the sequencing template. The protocol was immunoSEQ multiplex PCR, while the TCRdb copy is restricted to in-frame clones and leaves out a portion. Here the sample spans some 150,000 clones, about four fifths being singletons.

The clonotype was recovered from a human donor with alopecia areata. The sequencing here drew on CD8+ T cells sorted from blood, taken at week 4, from a patient treated with tofacitinib. The chain has TRBV7-3 and TRBJ1-4; 8 bases align to TRBD1. CDR3 residues: CASSMRQGPNEKLFF. The CDR3 region has the DNA TGTGCCAGCAGCATGAGACAGGGGCCTAATGAAAAACTGTTTTTT.